Detailed here is one T cell receptor beta chain. How the authors handled the data: How many nucleated cells were present was estimated from reference gene primer amplification. Some clones are missing from TCRdb's copy, which holds only in-frame ones; the method was immunoSEQ multiplex PCR. The D gene and trimming were derived from the DNA, and the V and J assignments and clone size from that table. The data show 200,000 to 250,000 clones, 82% seen once. Individuals drawn from approximately 26 US areas were about 18 to 100 years old. Either two negative PCRs, clearance, or symptom resolution qualified Cohort 3 donors as recovered. V was cut by 3 bases and J by 6 bases, with 25 bases left in between. The CDR3 totals 18 residues. The germline CDR1 and CDR2 sequences are LGHDT and YNNKEL (reference sequence). These data originate in a study of blood T cell repertoires in COVID-19. Study context: T cells, B-cell-depleted T cells, or PBMCs supplied cDNA or gDNA.

Sequencing was done on a sample of PBMCs or T cells enriched from blood (not recorded which). The source is a woman aged 60-75 years who had recovered from COVID-19. The gene calls are TRBV3-1 (or the pseudogene TRBV3-2) and TRBJ2-3, with D maybe TRBD2 (6 bases). The CDR3 is CASSHLGGRDRSIDTQYF. The CDR3 bases are TGTGCCAGCAGCCATCTGGGAGGAAGGGACCGTTCTATTGATACGCAGTATTTT.